The 30 T cell receptor beta chains given below trace back to one sample, sequenced in a study of T cell clonality in common variable immunodeficiency. Sequencing was performed with immunoSEQ multiplex PCR; in TCRdb, only in-frame clones are kept and a portion is missing. Sampling found 30,000 to 40,000 clones, none seen once. What was sequenced was peripheral blood mononuclear cells. These receptors came from a person aged 18 to 70 in good health.

This clone was seen repeatedly, ten times or more. Read sequence stops 3 residues before the CDR3 end, and the germline J gene provides the missing end. The rearrangement links TRBV18 to TRBJ1-4; D perhaps matches TRBD1 (6 bases). V gave up 4 bases and J gave up 6 bases, with 9 bases separating them. Looked up from germline, CDR1 is KGHSH and CDR2 is LQKENI. CDR3 length equals 13 residues. The CDR3 loop reads CASSRGQDEKLFF. Incomplete CDR3 DNA: TGTGCCAGCTCACGGGGGCAGGATGAAAAA.

This clone has a handful of counts. The read ends 3 residues early relative to the CDR3; the germline J gene fills the gap. The V call is TRBV7-2, the J call TRBJ1-1; D perhaps matches TRBD1 (5 bases). Germline V gives CDR1 SGHTA, CDR2 FQGNSA. The CDR3 extends over 13 amino acids. CDR3 residues: CASSLEGAEGAFF. The sequenced CDR3 bases are TGTGCCAGCAGCTTAGAGGGCGCCGAGGGG.

On this clone itself: The CDR3 end falls 3 residues outside the read, so it is completed with the germline J gene. J is TRBJ2-2 and V is TRBV11-3, with D tentatively TRBD1 (5 bases). Germline loops: CDR1 SGHNT, CDR2 YENEEA. The CDR3 extends over 15 amino acids. Between the trimmed V and J ends, which lost 4 bases and 6 bases, there was a span of 15 bases. CDR3 loop: CASSSITREPGELFF. CDR3 bases read: TGTGCCAGCAGCTCGATAACCAGGGAACCCGGGGAG.

The table lists this clone with many counts. The read halts 3 residues ahead of the CDR3 end, with the missing end drawn from the germline J gene. This chain links TRBV5-1 with TRBJ2-1; 12 bases map to TRBD2. Trimming at V came to 4 bases and at J to 5 bases, leaving 4 bases not matched to a gene. CDR1 is SGHRS and CDR2 is YFSETQ in the germline V gene. The CDR3 loop spans 15 amino acids. CDR3 sequence reads: CASSPGLAGNNEQFF. CDR3 bases read: TGCGCCAGCAGCCCCGGACTAGCGGGAAACAATGAG.

This clone appeared a few times. The read terminates 3 residues before the CDR3 end, so the remaining end is supplied by the germline J gene. V is TRBV18 and J is TRBJ2-1, with 14 nucleotides matching TRBD2. This CDR3 is built from 18 residues. Germline CDR1 KGHSH, CDR2 LQKENI. Trimming removed 6 bases from V and 8 bases from J; junction bases left unmatched: 15. The sequenced part of the CDR3 DNA is TGTGCCAGCTCCCGGGGACTAGCGGGAGTGAATATAGGCGATGAG. Its translation is CASSRGLAGVNIGDE. The entire CDR3 protein is CASSRGLAGVNIGDEQFF.

This clone was detected ten times or more. The read terminates 3 residues before the CDR3 end, so the remaining end is supplied by the germline J gene. The rearrangement uses TRBV2 and TRBJ2-1, with D maybe TRBD1 (5 bases). From germline, CDR1 is SNHLY and CDR2 FYNNEI. V gave up 4 bases and J gave up 7 bases, with 11 bases separating them. The CDR3 length is 13 residues. The CDR3 bases that were read are TGTGCCAGCAGTGGTAGTAAGGGGAATGAG. As protein: CASSGSKGNE. The whole CDR3 region reads CASSGSKGNEQFF.

This clone was detected ten times or more. The read ends 3 residues before the CDR3 terminus; that terminus is restored from the germline J gene. The V call is TRBV7-9, the J call TRBJ2-7, with D possibly being TRBD2 (5 bases). The CDR3 totals 14 residues. Germline CDR1 SEHNR, CDR2 FQNEAQ (reference sequence). The germline V and J ends were trimmed by 1 base and 6 bases, with 13 bases remaining between them. The DNA read from the CDR3 is TGTGCCAGCAGCTTAGGGGCGGGCTTTCTCGAG. Translating gives CASSLGAGFLE. The full CDR3 protein is CASSLGAGFLEQYF.

This clone has ten or more counts. The CDR3 loop is CSALRPGGSGEQYF. The covered CDR3 bases are TGCAGCGCCCTAAGACCCGGAGGCTCGGGCGAG. The chain has TRBV20-1 and TRBJ2-7; maybe TRBD2 (5 bases). The read comes to an end 3 residues before the CDR3 does, leaving the germline J gene to fill in the end. The CDR3 is 14 residues long. Germline lookup yields CDR1 DFQATT and CDR2 SNEGSKA (reference sequence).

This clone was observed many times. Coverage ceases 3 residues before the CDR3 finishes, and the germline J gene fills in the end. V and J are TRBV19 and TRBJ2-7; the match to TRBD1 covers 10 bases. Germline V gives CDR1 LNHDA, CDR2 SQIVND (reference sequence). Unmatched junction bases numbered 5, after V lost 6 bases and J lost 6 bases. This CDR3 contains 13 residues. The CDR3: CASSDRGPGEQYF. The sequenced CDR3 bases are TGTGCCAGTAGCGACAGGGGGCCTGGCGAG.

This clone was counted many times. The read ends 3 residues before the CDR3 terminus; that terminus is restored from the germline J gene. V gene TRBV5-1 combines with J gene TRBJ2-3; tentatively, D is TRBD2 (6 bases). The CDR3 is 14 amino acids. CDR1 SGHRS and CDR2 YFSETQ come from the germline V gene. Here the CDR3 reads CASSFAEGGETQYF. CDR3 DNA (partial): TGCGCCAGCAGCTTCGCCGAGGGCGGGGAGACG. Full variable domain (remainder filled in from reference TRBV5-1 and TRBJ2-3): KAGVTQTPRYLIKTRGQQVTLSCSPISGHRSVSWYQQTPGQGLQFLFEYFSETQRNKGNFPGRFSGRQFSNSRSEMNVSTLELGDSALYLCASSFAEGGETQYFGPGTRLTVL.

A word on this clone: The CDR3 extends 3 residues past the end of the read, so its final part is completed from the germline J gene. The chain couples TRBV7-9 to TRBJ1-1, with TRBD1 as a possible D gene (5 bases). The CDR3 spans 13 residues. The V gene's germline CDR1 is SEHNR and CDR2 FQNEAQ (reference sequence). Trimming left V 5 bases short and J 0 bases short, with 7 bases between. CDR3 DNA (partial): TGTGCCAGCAGCGGGGGGGTGAACACTGAA. Translation: CASSGGVNTE. The CDR3 as a whole reads CASSGGVNTEAFF.

This clone was picked up many times. The read terminates 3 residues ahead of where the CDR3 ends, so the germline J gene completes it. This chain joins TRBV2 and TRBJ2-5, with D perhaps matching TRBD1 (5 bases). V was pared by 5 bases and J by 4 bases, with 17 bases between. In germline, CDR1 is SNHLY, CDR2 FYNNEI. This CDR3 region has 15 residues. Incomplete CDR3 DNA: TGTGCCAGCAGTCTCAACCAGGGTGGGCGAGAGACC. It specifies CASSLNQGGRET. The whole CDR3 sequence reads CASSLNQGGRETQYF.

This clone was recorded at least ten times. The read terminates 3 residues before the CDR3 end, so the remaining end is supplied by the germline J gene. The chain uses TRBV10-3 and TRBJ1-1; D gene uncertain. The length of the CDR3 is 12 residues. The germline gives CDR1 ENHRY, CDR2 SYGVKD. V was trimmed by 10 bases and J by 0 bases, leaving 9 bases between them. The CDR3 loop is CATKNMNTEAFF. The part of the CDR3 DNA that was read is TGTGCCACCAAGAACATGAACACTGAA.

This clone was seen many times. The observed sequence ends 3 residues before the CDR3 terminus, with the missing tail filled in from the germline J gene. The rearrangement uses TRBV29-1 and TRBJ2-2; tentative D call: TRBD1 (5 bases). Per germline, CDR1 SQVTM and CDR2 ANQGSEA. The CDR3 totals 13 residues. This CDR3 reads CSVGGRFSEKLFF. The part of the CDR3 DNA that was read is TGCAGCGTTGGGGGCCGTTTTAGTGAAAAG.

There are many counts of this clone. Sequencing ends 3 residues short of the CDR3 end; the germline J gene provides the rest. The chain joins TRBV20-1 to TRBJ2-3; D possibly corresponds to TRBD2 (7 bases). CDR1 is DFQATT and CDR2 is SNEGSKA in the germline V gene (reference sequence). CDR3 length equals 16 residues. The V and J ends lost 1 base and 6 bases respectively, with 20 bases between them. CDR3 sequence reads: CSARGGGGTSVDTQYF. Partial CDR3 DNA: TGCAGTGCTAGAGGAGGGGGGGGCACTAGCGTTGATACG.

This clone was recorded a few times. The read gets to within 3 residues of the CDR3 end, and the germline J gene fills in the rest. The chain recombines TRBV11-3 with TRBJ2-3; tentatively, D is TRBD2 (5 bases). Trimming took 5 bases from V and 0 from J, leaving 12 bases between them. Germline V lookup: CDR1 SGHNT, CDR2 YENEEA. The CDR3 is made up of 15 amino acids. The CDR3 here is CASSLDYTSTDTQYF. The part of the CDR3 DNA that was read is TGTGCCAGCAGCCTTGACTATACTAGCACAGATACG.

Note on this clone: The read ends 3 residues shy of where the CDR3 ends; the end is completed using the germline J gene. V gene TRBV5-1 combines with J gene TRBJ2-5; 9 bases are a match to TRBD1. In germline, CDR1 is SGHRS, CDR2 YFSETQ. CDR3 size: 17 residues. CDR3 DNA, as far as it was read: TGCGCCAGCAGCTTATCCGACGGGGGACAGGGTCTGCCCACC. Its translation: CASSLSDGGQGLPT. The whole CDR3 sequence is CASSLSDGGQGLPTQYF.

As regards this clone: The read terminates 3 residues before the CDR3 end, so the remaining end is supplied by the germline J gene. The V and J genes are TRBV6-1 and TRBJ1-2; no firm D call. The V gene's germline CDR1 is MNHNS and CDR2 SASEGT. CDR3 length: 13 amino acids. The part of the CDR3 DNA that was read is TGTGCCAGCAGTGAACCCCCCAGCGATGAC. As protein: CASSEPPSDD. The full-length CDR3 reads as CASSEPPSDDYTF.

This clone was seen ten or more times. The read finishes 3 residues shy of the CDR3 end, and the germline J gene is used to complete it. The chain is built from TRBV9 and TRBJ2-7, with D possibly being TRBD2 (5 bases). V was cut by 0 bases and J by 2 bases, with 30 bases left in between. Germline lookup yields CDR1 SGDLS and CDR2 YYNGEE. This CDR3 is 21 amino acids long. CDR3 residues: CASSVGSRRASWASYPYEQYF. Partial CDR3 DNA: TGTGCCAGCAGCGTAGGGTCCCGTCGGGCCTCTTGGGCTAGCTACCCCTACGAG. Drawing the rest from reference TRBV9 and TRBJ2-7, the complete variable domain is DSGVTQTPKHLITATGQRVTLRCSPRSGDLSVYWYQQSLDQGLQFLIQYYNGEERAKGNILERFSAQQFPDLHSELNLSSLELGDSALYFCASSVGSRRASWASYPYEQYFGPGTRLTVT.

The sample holds many counts of this clone. Read coverage stops 3 residues before the CDR3 terminus; the germline J gene supplies the remainder. This chain joins TRBV7-3 and TRBJ2-5; 11 nucleotides match TRBD2. The CDR3 is 18 amino acids. The junction had 14 bases not matched to a gene; V was cut back by 3 bases and J by 5 bases. CDR1 SGHTA and CDR2 FQGTGA come from the germline V gene. The CDR3 spells CASSFRPIQTSGAETQYF. Partial CDR3 DNA: TGTGCCAGCAGCTTTAGGCCGATCCAGACTAGCGGGGCTGAGACC.

Comments on this clone: Read data end 3 residues before the CDR3 end; the end is taken from the germline J gene. This chain joins TRBV19 and TRBJ1-1; TRBD1 is a possible D gene (6 bases). The V gene's germline CDR1 is LNHDA and CDR2 SQIVND (reference sequence). The ends were cut back, 3 bases at V and 5 bases at J, with 13 bases in the middle. This CDR3 has 14 residues. The CDR3 sequence: CASSIRGASTEAFF. CDR3 DNA (partial): TGTGCCAGTAGTATCCGGGGGGCAAGTACTGAA.

This clone came up many times. The read comes to an end 3 residues before the CDR3 does, leaving the germline J gene to fill in the end. The rearrangement joins TRBV5-1 to TRBJ2-1; the D gene is possibly TRBD1 (5 bases). This CDR3 has 13 residues. The germline V and J ends were trimmed by 6 bases and 6 bases, with 13 bases remaining between them. Per germline, CDR1 SGHRS and CDR2 YFSETQ. Incomplete CDR3 DNA: TGCGCCAGCAAAGATACAGGTTTCAATGAG. Encoded protein: CASKDTGFNE. The full CDR3 sequence reads CASKDTGFNEQFF.

This clone occurred many times. The read is 3 residues too short to cover the CDR3 end, so that end is filled in from the germline J gene. This chain uses TRBV7-9 with TRBJ2-3; 11 bases are a match to TRBD1. V lost 5 bases, J lost 5 bases, and 6 bases stayed unmatched. The CDR3 covers 15 residues. Germline CDR1 is SEHNR and CDR2 is FQNEAQ (reference sequence). The CDR3 region is CASSTGQGAQDTQYF. Incomplete CDR3 DNA: TGTGCCAGCAGCACCGGACAGGGGGCGCAAGATACG.

This clone was seen ten or more times. The read gets to within 3 residues of the CDR3 end, and the germline J gene fills in the rest. The J gene is TRBJ2-1, the V gene TRBV7-2; TRBD2 matches at 13 bases. Germline trimming cut 5 bases from V and 6 bases from J; bases unmatched to any gene: 4. Germline values: CDR1 SGHTA, CDR2 FQGNSA. The CDR3 loop spans 15 amino acids. This CDR3 is CASSGGLAGSNEQFF. Partial CDR3 DNA: TGTGCCAGCAGCGGGGGACTAGCGGGATCCAATGAG.

As to this clone: The read comes to an end 3 residues before the CDR3 does, leaving the germline J gene to fill in the end. The V gene is TRBV18, the J gene TRBJ1-2, with TRBD1 identical over 10 bases. The CDR3 sequence is 14 residues long. CDR1 and CDR2 (germline): KGHSH, LQKENI. Here the CDR3 reads CASSPGTGENDYTF. The sequenced CDR3 bases are TGTGCCAGCTCACCCGGGACAGGGGAAAATGAC.

There are many counts of this clone. The observed sequence ends 3 residues before the CDR3 terminus, with the missing tail filled in from the germline J gene. The chain carries TRBV20-1 and TRBJ2-1, with TRBD1 matching 10 bases. Losses at the gene ends were 6 bases for V and 4 bases for J; bases not matched to a gene: 15. CDR3 length equals 17 residues. Germline V gene lookup returns CDR1 DFQATT and CDR2 SNEGSKA (reference sequence). The DNA read from the CDR3 is TGCAGTGCGAACCCCCCGCCGGGACAGGGGACGTACAATGAG. Protein sequence: CSANPPPGQGTYNE. The full CDR3 sequence reads CSANPPPGQGTYNEQFF.

Many counts were recorded for this clone. The sequence runs out 3 residues before the end of the CDR3; the remainder is reconstructed from the germline J gene. V is TRBV3-1 (or the pseudogene TRBV3-2) and J is TRBJ2-2; D is ambiguous. This CDR3 has 14 residues. CDR1 and CDR2 (germline): LGHDT, YNNKEL (reference sequence). Trimming left V 4 bases short and J 6 bases short, with 12 bases between. The CDR3 bases that were read are TGTGCCAGCAGCCCCGGCAGGATCTCCGGGGAG. The encoded protein is CASSPGRISGE. The CDR3 in full is CASSPGRISGELFF.

This clone has ten or more counts. The CDR3 protein is CSARTAGGVNQPQHF. The covered CDR3 bases are TGCAGTGCTAGAACGGCAGGGGGCGTGAATCAGCCC. The chain has TRBV20-1 and TRBJ1-5; 8 nucleotides agree with TRBD1. The CDR3 is cut off 3 residues early in the read; its end comes from the germline J gene. V lost 2 bases to trimming and J lost 4 bases; unmatched junction nucleotides: 7. The CDR3 has 15 residues. Germline V gene data show CDR1 as DFQATT and CDR2 as SNEGSKA (reference sequence).

Many counts were recorded for this clone. From the germline J gene comes the end of the CDR3, since the read stops 3 residues before it. The chain joins TRBV20-1 to TRBJ2-2; D call uncertain. Germline V gives CDR1 DFQATT, CDR2 SNEGSKA (reference sequence). Trimming shortened V by 1 base and J by 0 bases, and 9 bases separated the two germline ends. The CDR3 covers 15 residues. The covered CDR3 bases are TGCAGTGCTAGAGGAAGCCCCGCGAACACCGGGGAG. Its translation is CSARGSPANTGE. The full CDR3 is CSARGSPANTGELFF.

The sample holds many counts of this clone. The read comes to an end 3 residues before the CDR3 does, leaving the germline J gene to fill in the end. This rearrangement joins TRBV5-1 to TRBJ1-2; 7 nucleotides align to TRBD1. Losses at the gene ends were 4 bases for V and 7 bases for J; bases not matched to a gene: 13. This CDR3 region has 15 residues. Germline CDR1 reads SGHRS; CDR2 reads YFSETQ. This chain's CDR3 is CASSTSTMTGSGYTF. The DNA read from the CDR3 is TGCGCCAGCAGCACCTCCACAATGACAGGGTCTGGC.